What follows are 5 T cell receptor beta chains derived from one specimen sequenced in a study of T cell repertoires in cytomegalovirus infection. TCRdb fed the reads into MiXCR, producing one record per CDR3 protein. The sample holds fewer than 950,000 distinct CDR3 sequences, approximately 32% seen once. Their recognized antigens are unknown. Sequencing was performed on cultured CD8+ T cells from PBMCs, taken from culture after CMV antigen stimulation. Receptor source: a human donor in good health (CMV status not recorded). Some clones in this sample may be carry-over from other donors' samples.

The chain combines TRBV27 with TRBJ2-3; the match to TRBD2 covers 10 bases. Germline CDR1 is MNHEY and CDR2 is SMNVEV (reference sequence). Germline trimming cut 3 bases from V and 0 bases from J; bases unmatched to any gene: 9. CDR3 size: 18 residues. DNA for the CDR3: TGTGCCAGCAGTTTTAGGCTAGCGGGGGTCAAAAGCACAGATACGCAGTATTTT. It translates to CASSFRLAGVKSTDTQYF.

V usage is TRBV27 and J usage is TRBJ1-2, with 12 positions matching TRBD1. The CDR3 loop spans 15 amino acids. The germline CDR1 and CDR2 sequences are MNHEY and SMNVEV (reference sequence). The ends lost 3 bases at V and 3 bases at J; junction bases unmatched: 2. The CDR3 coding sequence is TGTGCCAGCAGTTTGGGGACAGGGGGCTACTATGGCTACACCTTC. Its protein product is CASSLGTGGYYGYTF.

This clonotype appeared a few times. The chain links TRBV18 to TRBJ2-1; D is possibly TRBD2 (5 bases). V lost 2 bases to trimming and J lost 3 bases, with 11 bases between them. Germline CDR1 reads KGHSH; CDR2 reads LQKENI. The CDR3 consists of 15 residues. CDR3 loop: CASSPEEVSYNEQFF. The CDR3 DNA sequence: TGTGCCAGCTCACCAGAGGAGGTCAGCTACAATGAGCAGTTCTTC.

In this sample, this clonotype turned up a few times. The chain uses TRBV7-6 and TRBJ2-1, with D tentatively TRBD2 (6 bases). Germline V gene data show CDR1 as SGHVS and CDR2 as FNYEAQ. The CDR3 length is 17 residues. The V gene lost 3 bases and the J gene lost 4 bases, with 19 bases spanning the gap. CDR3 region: CASSLLNRGEYYNEQFF. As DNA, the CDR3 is TGTGCCAGCAGCTTGCTCAACCGCGGGGAGTATTACAATGAGCAGTTCTTC. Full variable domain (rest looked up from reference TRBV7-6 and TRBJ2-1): GAGVSQSPRYKVTKRGQDVALRCDPISGHVSLYWYRQALGQGPEFLTYFNYEAQQDKSGLPNDRFSAERPEGSISTLTIQRTEQRDSAMYRCASSLLNRGEYYNEQFFGPGTRLTVL.

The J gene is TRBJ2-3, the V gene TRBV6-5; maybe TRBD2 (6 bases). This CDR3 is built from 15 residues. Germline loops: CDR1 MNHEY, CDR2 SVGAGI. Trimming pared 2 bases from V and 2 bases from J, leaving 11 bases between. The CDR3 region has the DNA TGTGCCAGCAGTTACGCGGGACGGATCACAGATACGCAGTATTTT. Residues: CASSYAGRITDTQYF.